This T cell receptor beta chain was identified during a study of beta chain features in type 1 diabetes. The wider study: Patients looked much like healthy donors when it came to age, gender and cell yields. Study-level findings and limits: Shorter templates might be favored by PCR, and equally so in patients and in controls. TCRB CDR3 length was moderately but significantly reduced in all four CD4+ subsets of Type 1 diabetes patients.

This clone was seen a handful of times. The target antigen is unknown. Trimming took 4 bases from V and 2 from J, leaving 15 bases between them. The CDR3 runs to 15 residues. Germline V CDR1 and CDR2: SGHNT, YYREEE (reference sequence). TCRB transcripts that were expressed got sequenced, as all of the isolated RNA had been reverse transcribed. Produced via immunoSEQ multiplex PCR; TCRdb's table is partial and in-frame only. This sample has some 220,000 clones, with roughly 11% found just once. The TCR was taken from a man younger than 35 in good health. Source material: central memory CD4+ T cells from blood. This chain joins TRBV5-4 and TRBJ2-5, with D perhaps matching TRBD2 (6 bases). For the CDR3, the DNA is TGTGCCAGCAGCCCTCAACTAGCACAGCAAGAGACCCAGTACTTC. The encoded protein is CASSPQLAQQETQYF.